Following are 24 T cell receptor beta chains from one sample sequenced in a study of metastatic and nonmetastatic thyroid tumors. MiXCR reprocessed the PCR reads for TCRdb. The repertoire consists of tens of thousands of clones, with around 20% occurring once and the leading ten covering about 7.8%. All patients were untreated before thyroid surgery. Sequences were obtained from blood. The receptor set was obtained from a female donor with papillary thyroid cancer or a benign thyroid nodule (not recorded which). Some clones in this sample may be carry-over from other donors' samples.

The sample holds one count of this clone. J is TRBJ1-1 and V is TRBV20-1; possible D gene TRBD1, 6 bases. This CDR3 spans 15 amino acids. Germline V gene lookup returns CDR1 DFQATT and CDR2 SNEGSKA (reference sequence). V was trimmed by 1 base and J by 4 bases, leaving 16 bases between them. The DNA for the CDR3 is TGCAGTGCTAGAGTTTCCGGGACAAGGTTCACTGAAGCTTTCTTT. Amino acids: CSARVSGTRFTEAFF.

For this clone: The CDR3 does not end in the conserved phenylalanine or tryptophan, so this is likely a read error. This chain links TRBV6-1 with TRBJ2-7; no reliable D call. V dropped 7 bases and J dropped 3 bases, with 10 bases sitting between them. Germline V gene data show CDR1 as MNHNS and CDR2 as SASEGT. This CDR3 is built from 12 residues. The CDR3 bases are TGTGCCAGCACCTCGGAGAGCTACGAGCAGTACTCC. It is translated as CASTSESYEQYS.

This clone has at least ten counts. The chain has TRBV25-1 and TRBJ1-1, with D perhaps matching TRBD1 (5 bases). This CDR3 spans 13 amino acids. CDR1 MGHDK and CDR2 SYGVNS come from the germline V gene. Deletions cut 8 bases from V and 1 base from J, with 11 bases between. CDR3 DNA: TGTGCCAGCCGTGCAGGGTGGAACACTGAAGCTTTCTTT. Protein product: CASRAGWNTEAFF.

To note about this clone: One end of the junction varies from germline; a read error may be responsible. The chain uses TRBV5-1 and TRBJ2-3; 10 bases line up with TRBD1. CDR1 is SGHRS, CDR2 YFSETQ, per germline. The CDR3 is 16 amino acids. CDR3 loop: CASSRGTGASEDTLYF. The CDR3 nucleotides read TGCGCCAGCAGCCGCGGGACAGGGGCCAGCGAAGATACGCTGTATTTT.

Turning to this clone: One junction end does not reproduce the germline sequence, and a read error may be involved. This CDR3 is also generated by other DNA sequences in the sample. The rearrangement uses TRBV20-1 and TRBJ2-3; 7 nucleotides match TRBD1. The CDR3 spans 15 residues. Germline V gene lookup returns CDR1 DFQATT and CDR2 SNEGSKA (reference sequence). The CDR3 here is CSARDPVGGTDTQYF. The CDR3 DNA sequence: TGCAGTGCTAGAGATCCAGTAGGGGGCACAGATACGCAGTACTTT.

This sequence joins TRBV27 and TRBJ2-1; tentative D call: TRBD2 (5 bases). Germline V gives CDR1 MNHEY, CDR2 SMNVEV (reference sequence). The CDR3 spans 15 residues. V shed 4 bases and J shed 3 bases, with 13 bases lying between them. This chain's CDR3 is CASSYSFGIYNEQFF. The CDR3 DNA reads TGTGCCAGCAGTTACTCCTTCGGGATCTACAATGAGCAGTTCTTC.

The V and J genes are TRBV3-1 and TRBJ2-5; either TRBD1 or TRBD2 may fit D (5 bases each). From germline, CDR1 is LGHDT and CDR2 YNNKEL (reference sequence). V dropped 0 bases and J dropped 5 bases, with 19 bases sitting between them. The CDR3 extends over 17 amino acids. The CDR3 spells CASSQDGEYLGEETQYF. CDR3 in DNA: TGTGCCAGCAGCCAAGATGGAGAGTACCTGGGGGAGGAGACCCAGTACTTC.

This clone was counted many times. The rearrangement links TRBV28 to TRBJ2-7; tentatively, D is TRBD2 (5 bases). The germline V gene has CDR1 MDHEN and CDR2 SYDVKM. V was trimmed by 2 bases and J by 6 bases, leaving 14 bases between them. The CDR3 spans 14 residues. CDR3 residues: CASSLVGVPGEQYF. Here the CDR3 DNA reads TGTGCCAGCAGTTTAGTCGGGGTCCCCGGCGAGCAGTACTTC. The whole variable domain, filled in from reference TRBV28 and TRBJ2-7, reads DVKVTQSSRYLVKRTGEKVFLECVQDMDHENMFWYRQDPGLGLRLIYFSYDVKMKEKGDIPEGYSVSREKKERFSLILESASTNQTSMYLCASSLVGVPGEQYFGPGTRLTVT.

A few counts support this clone. The V gene is TRBV6-1, the J gene TRBJ2-7, with TRBD2 matching 8 bases. With V trimmed by 7 bases and J by 3 bases, 5 bases remained unmatched. The CDR3 is 13 amino acids. Germline V lookup: CDR1 MNHNS, CDR2 SASEGT. CDR3 sequence (DNA): TGTGCCAGCAAGGCGGGACTAGACTACGAGCAGTACTTC. Translation gives CASKAGLDYEQYF.

The rearrangement joins TRBV2 to TRBJ2-2, with D possibly TRBD1 on 6 matching bases. From germline, CDR1 is SNHLY and CDR2 FYNNEI. The CDR3 contains 15 residues. V was trimmed by 4 bases and J by 6 bases, leaving 15 bases between them. DNA of the CDR3: TGTGCCAGCAGTGTGGGGACACCCAGATCCGGGGAGCTGTTTTTT. It codes for CASSVGTPRSGELFF.

There are many counts of this clone. Possible read error: a much larger clone is one base away. The rearrangement uses TRBV20-1 and TRBJ2-3; D is perhaps TRBD1 (6 bases). Germline V gene data show CDR1 as DFQATT and CDR2 as SNEGSKA (reference sequence). The CDR3 has 14 amino acids. CDR3 bases: TGCAGTGTTAGAGATTTGAAGGGGGTGGATACGCAGTATTTT. It encodes CSVRDLKGVDTQYF.

This clone came up many times. This chain joins TRBV15 and TRBJ1-1; tentatively, D is TRBD1 (6 bases). Trimming took 6 bases from V and 4 from J, leaving 24 bases between them. The length of the CDR3 is 17 residues. CDR1 LNHNV and CDR2 YYDKDF come from the germline V gene (reference sequence). The CDR3: CATREERMGLRGTEAFF. Written as DNA, the CDR3 is TGTGCCACCAGAGAGGAGAGGATGGGCCTCAGGGGCACTGAAGCTTTCTTT.

This clone came up a few times. A much bigger clone sits one base away, suggesting this may be a read error. The rearrangement uses TRBV10-3 and TRBJ2-2; D uncertain. Germline V CDR1 and CDR2: ENHRY, SYGVKD. The CDR3 spans 14 residues. The CDR3 nucleotides read TGTACCATCAGTGATGAGACTCCGACCGGGGAGCTGTTTTTT. The encoded protein is CTISDETPTGELFF.

In DNA, the CDR3 is TGTGCCAGCAGTTACCGCCTAGGACAGGAAGGGACCCAGTACTTC. As protein: CASSYRLGQEGTQYF. This rearrangement joins TRBV6-5 to TRBJ2-5; 7 bases align to TRBD1. V trimming: 2 bases; J trimming: 7 bases; junction bases outside the gene matches: 10. CDR1 MNHEY and CDR2 SVGAGI come from the germline V gene. The CDR3 spans 15 residues.

This clone occurred many times. This chain uses TRBV20-1 with TRBJ2-7; 12 bases agree with TRBD2. CDR3 length: 15 residues. CDR1 and CDR2 from the germline V gene are DFQATT and SNEGSKA (reference sequence). V lost 2 bases to trimming and J lost 5 bases; unmatched junction nucleotides: 7. This chain's CDR3 is CSARWLAGGPDEQYF. The CDR3, as DNA: TGCAGTGCTAGATGGCTAGCGGGGGGGCCGGACGAGCAGTACTTC.

This clone has only a few counts. The gene calls are TRBV6-5 and TRBJ2-7, with D uncertain. Germline CDR1 MNHEY, CDR2 SVGAGI. The V end was cut by 0 bases, the J end by 7 bases, with 4 bases between. This CDR3 is 11 amino acids long. The CDR3 DNA is TGTGCCAGCAGTTACTCGAGGGAGCAGTACTTC. As protein: CASSYSREQYF.

This clone was detected many times. The chain joins TRBV28 to TRBJ1-5; D ambiguous. Trimming pared 7 bases from V and 1 base from J, leaving 5 bases between. The CDR3 totals 12 residues. Germline V gene sequence: CDR1 MDHEN, CDR2 SYDVKM. CDR3 DNA: TGTGCCAGCACCCCGAGCAATCAGCCCCAGCATTTT. This codes for CASTPSNQPQHF.

This clone is labeled medium-sized. This rearrangement joins TRBV20-1 to TRBJ1-6; tentatively, D is TRBD1 (5 bases). Germline V CDR1 and CDR2: DFQATT, SNEGSKA (reference sequence). The CDR3 length is 14 residues. V gave up 5 bases and J gave up 7 bases, with 15 bases separating them. In DNA form, the CDR3 reads TGCAGTGCTCCCTCGGGGACGGGGAATTCACCCCTCCACTTT. As protein: CSAPSGTGNSPLHF.

The rearrangement links TRBV4-1 to TRBJ1-4; the match to TRBD1 covers 7 bases. The ends lost 3 bases at V and 5 bases at J; junction bases unmatched: 6. CDR1 is MGHRA and CDR2 is YSYEKL in the germline V gene. The CDR3 is made up of 15 amino acids. The CDR3 is CASSQTGTANEKLFF. The CDR3 nucleotides read TGCGCCAGCAGCCAGACCGGGACAGCCAATGAAAAACTGTTTTTT.

This clone was counted at least ten times. The chain carries TRBV7-3 and TRBJ2-2; D not resolved. V was cut by 4 bases and J by 0 bases, with 15 bases left in between. CDR3 length: 17 residues. Germline CDR1 and CDR2: SGHTA and FQGTGA. The CDR3 is CASSSQVGSPNTGELFF. CDR3 DNA sequence: TGTGCCAGCAGCTCCCAAGTGGGGTCCCCGAACACCGGGGAGCTGTTTTTT.

This clone has a count of ten or more. The chain carries TRBV12-3 or TRBV12-4 and TRBJ2-3; D might be TRBD1 (6 bases). This CDR3 has 14 residues. Trimming removed 5 bases at V and 2 bases at J, with 11 bases between. The CDR3 is CASSPRQATDTQYF. The CDR3 region has the DNA TGTGCCAGCAGTCCAAGACAGGCCACAGATACGCAGTATTTT.

This clone was observed at least ten times. The chain joins TRBV5-4 to TRBJ2-2; D perhaps matches TRBD2 (7 bases). The germline gives CDR1 SGHNT, CDR2 YYREEE (reference sequence). The V gene lost 2 bases and the J gene lost 4 bases, with 15 bases spanning the gap. This CDR3 contains 16 residues. The CDR3 is CASSLYGGPSTGELFF. The CDR3 nucleotides read TGTGCCAGCAGCTTATACGGGGGGCCGAGCACCGGGGAGCTGTTTTTT.

This clone was picked up a small number of times. This chain connects TRBV6-6 to TRBJ2-1; D gene ambiguous. Per the germline V gene, CDR1 is MNHNY and CDR2 is SVGAGI (reference sequence). This CDR3 region has 16 residues. The V end lost 0 bases, the J end lost 2 bases, and 11 bases lay between the germline ends. The CDR3 nucleotides read TGTGCCAGCAGTTACTCCTCCGGGTCGGCCTACAATGAGCAGTTCTTC. Translation: CASSYSSGSAYNEQFF.

This clone was recorded many times. A read error may be the cause here, since a much bigger clone is one base away. The genes are TRBV27 and TRBJ2-1; tentative D call: TRBD2 (5 bases). CDR3 length equals 16 residues. Between the trimmed V and J ends, which lost 2 bases and 4 bases, there was a span of 15 bases. The germline CDR1 and CDR2 sequences are MNHEY and SMNVEV (reference sequence). CDR3 in amino acids: CASSLVNGSGYNEQFF. The CDR3 DNA is TGTGCCAGCAGTTTAGTTAACGGGTCGGGATACAATGAGCAGTTCTTC.